This T cell receptor (beta chain) was captured by sequencing in a study of identical twins. General study results and limits: There was an excess of low generation probability in the out-of-frame alpha sequences that twins shared. Memory repertoires showed no such pattern, whereas abundant cord blood beta clonotypes carried fewer insertions. Diverse VJ usage suggested most zero-insertion clonotypes were not invariant T cells.

CDR3 length: 14 amino acids. Germline CDR1 SGHRS, CDR2 YFSETQ. V lost 5 bases to trimming and J lost 6 bases; unmatched junction nucleotides: 5. Template switching (which added a universal primer site) was used, and cDNA carried unique molecular identifiers. TCRdb independently ran MiXCR on the 5' RACE reads; one entry per CDR3 protein. The sample shows 200,000 to 250,000 distinct CDR3 sequences, around 7% of them seen only once. This clonotype was counted ten times or more. Its antigen remains unknown. These same data were also listed under a study on yellow fever vaccine responses in identical twins.

The sequencing sample was made of memory (CD45RO+) T cells sorted from blood. The V and J genes are TRBV5-1 and TRBJ2-2, with TRBD2 matching over 9 bases. The source of this sequence is a woman in her late teens or twenties in good health. The CDR3 DNA follows: TGCGCCAGCAGTTCGGAGCGGGGGGCCGGGGAGCTGTTTTTT. As protein: CASSSERGAGELFF.